Below, 5 T cell receptor beta chains from the same sample are listed, as sequenced in a study of beta chain features in type 1 diabetes. Sequenced material consisted of expressed TCRB transcripts (all of the isolated RNA was reverse transcribed). Profiling relied on immunoSEQ multiplex PCR, and the TCRdb table lists in-frame clones only, not all of them. The sample contains 350,000 to 400,000 clones, about 15% of which appear only once. Source material: naive CD4+ T cells from blood. These receptor sequences come from a woman aged 18 to 35 in good health.

The chain employs TRBV7-8 and TRBJ2-3; D perhaps matches TRBD1 (6 bases). CDR3 length: 15 residues. V was shortened by 4 bases and J by 2 bases, with 13 bases between the two germline ends. Germline V gene data show CDR1 as SGHVS and CDR2 as FQNEAQ. The CDR3 loop is CASSSLGATTDTQYF. Written as DNA, the CDR3 is TGTGCCAGCAGCTCCTTGGGGGCAACCACAGATACGCAGTATTTT.

This clone was found a few times. The CDR3 is CASSPGQHYGYTF. CDR3 in DNA: TGTGCCAGCAGCCCAGGACAGCACTATGGCTACACCTTC. J is TRBJ1-2 and V is TRBV5-8, with a possible D match to TRBD1 (6 bases). CDR3 length: 13 amino acids. Trimming pared 4 bases from V and 3 bases from J, leaving 10 bases between. Looked up from germline, CDR1 is SGHTS and CDR2 is YDEGEE. The full variable domain, rest sourced from reference TRBV5-8 and TRBJ1-2, is EAGVTQSPTHLIKTRGQQATLRCSPISGHTSVYWYQQALGLGLQFLLWYDEGEERNRGNFPPRFSGRQFPNYSSELNVNALELEDSALYLCASSPGQHYGYTFGSGTRLTVV.

This clone was picked up a small number of times. This rearrangement joins TRBV20-1 to TRBJ1-1; D is ambiguous. The CDR3 length is 11 residues. Germline CDR1 reads DFQATT; CDR2 reads SNEGSKA (reference sequence). V was pared by 6 bases and J by 8 bases, with 13 bases between. The CDR3 coding sequence is TGCAGTGCGCCGACACGGGAGGAAGCTTTCTTT. Translation: CSAPTREEAFF.

The chain is built from TRBV20-1 and TRBJ2-3; no reliable D call. V was shortened by 3 bases and J by 6 bases, with 7 bases between the two germline ends. Per germline, CDR1 DFQATT and CDR2 SNEGSKA (reference sequence). This CDR3 spans 11 amino acids. CDR3 region: CSASALDTQYF. The CDR3 coding sequence is TGCAGTGCTAGTGCGCTTGATACGCAGTATTTT.

This clone has only a few counts. This chain uses TRBV5-4 with TRBJ2-1; 8 positions agree with TRBD2. V dropped 0 bases and J dropped 0; count of bases not matched to a gene: 2. This CDR3 is 16 amino acids long. In germline, CDR1 is SGHNT, CDR2 YYREEE (reference sequence). In DNA, the CDR3 is TGTGCCAGCAGCTTGGAGAGCGGGAGCTCCTACAATGAGCAGTTCTTC. This translates into CASSLESGSSYNEQFF.